This T cell receptor beta chain comes out of a study of regulatory T cells in long-lasting Graves disease. The study's findings and limits: The study found lower TCR diversity in persistent Graves' patients than in newly diagnosed ones.

The sample's time point: newly diagnosed GD, antithyroid drugs for less than 3 months. With RNA extracted from PBMCs as input, the TCR library was made. On this clonotype: The target antigen is unknown.

In building TCR beta libraries, iRepertoire HTBI primers were used together with Arm-PCR of CDR3 regions. TCRdb reanalysed the multiplex PCR reads using MiXCR and keeps one entry per CDR3 protein. The sample has over 500,000 distinct CDR3 sequences, 15% to 20% seen once. Trimming shortened V by 11 bases and J by 6 bases, and 19 bases separated the two germline ends. CDR3 length: 14 amino acids. The germline V gene encodes CDR1 MNHEY and CDR2 SMNVEV (reference sequence). These data were also reused for a study on T cells in Graves' hyperthyroidism and ophthalmopathy. That report adds: Stable hyperthyroidism: no ophthalmopathy progression over 18 months of follow-up. A set of HTBI primers served as the primers for a first-round RT-PCR of the TCR CDR3.

V is TRBV27 and J is TRBJ2-2; D is unresolved. The sequence was collected from a young woman with Graves disease. The sequencing used peripheral blood mononuclear cells (PBMCs), collected at new diagnosis, from a patient treated with antithyroid drugs. DNA for the CDR3: TGTGCCGGCACTTGGACCCCGAGGCCCGGGGAGCTGTTTTTT. Amino acid sequence: CAGTWTPRPGELFF.